These 15 T cell receptor beta chains were all obtained from the same sample, sequenced in a study of T cell changes during pregnancy in multiple sclerosis. The method was immunoSEQ multiplex PCR; TCRdb's version includes in-frame clones alone and lacks a portion of them. The sample carries about 39,000 clones, almost 95% recorded once. This specimen was CD4+ T cells from peripheral blood mononuclear cells, taken after pregnancy. These TCRs come from a female donor with multiple sclerosis, enrolled in a pregnancy study.

The V call is TRBV7-9, the J call TRBJ1-6; weak D call: TRBD1 (6 bases). V shed 5 bases and J shed 8 bases, with 16 bases lying between them. CDR1 is SEHNR, CDR2 FQNEAQ, per germline (reference sequence). The CDR3 consists of 15 residues. The CDR3 region is CASSPKQGGDSPLHF. CDR3 nucleotide sequence: TGTGCCAGCAGCCCAAAACAGGGAGGGGATTCACCCCTCCACTTT.

This clone showed up just once. The rearrangement links TRBV10-3 to TRBJ1-2, with 7 bases that match TRBD1. The V gene's germline CDR1 is ENHRY and CDR2 SYGVKD. This CDR3 comprises 13 residues. Trimming at V came to 0 bases and at J to 8 bases, leaving 3 bases not matched to a gene. The CDR3 nucleotides read TGTGCCATCAGTGAGTCGACGGGACAGGGCTACACCTTC. Translating it yields CAISESTGQGYTF.

This rearrangement joins TRBV2 to TRBJ2-1, with 9 bases lining up with TRBD2. This CDR3 contains 14 residues. Germline values: CDR1 SNHLY, CDR2 FYNNEI. V lost 3 bases to trimming and J lost 7 bases; unmatched junction nucleotides: 4. CDR3 sequence reads: CASSELAGMNEQFF. The CDR3 region has the DNA TGTGCCAGCAGTGAGCTAGCGGGGATGAATGAGCAGTTCTTC.

V gene TRBV11-2 combines with J gene TRBJ1-3; a weak D match, TRBD1 (6 bases). Germline loops: CDR1 SGHAT, CDR2 FQNNGV. This CDR3 spans 14 amino acids. V shed 4 bases and J shed 9 bases, with 16 bases lying between them. The CDR3 is CASSSPGQGPTIYF. CDR3 nucleotides: TGTGCCAGCAGCTCGCCGGGACAAGGACCCACCATATATTTT.

The rearrangement joins TRBV19 to TRBJ1-1; 7 bases map to TRBD1. This CDR3 spans 16 amino acids. Germline V gene lookup returns CDR1 LNHDA and CDR2 SQIVND (reference sequence). V gave up 4 bases and J gave up 3 bases; unmatched junction bases: 11. CDR3 sequence (DNA): TGTGCCAGTAGTAATCCCGCACAGGGGCGGGACACTGAAGCTTTCTTT. Translating gives CASSNPAQGRDTEAFF.

V usage is TRBV27 and J usage is TRBJ1-5; 9 bases map to TRBD1. CDR1 and CDR2 from the germline V gene are MNHEY and SMNVEV (reference sequence). The CDR3 sequence is 16 residues long. With V trimmed by 5 bases and J by 5 bases, 10 bases remained unmatched. The CDR3 spells CASSPQDRGVDQPQHF. The CDR3 DNA reads TGTGCCAGCAGTCCACAGGACAGGGGCGTTGATCAGCCCCAGCATTTT.

The chain carries TRBV7-2 and TRBJ2-5; D is perhaps TRBD1 (6 bases). Germline V gene lookup returns CDR1 SGHTA and CDR2 FQGNSA. V lost 5 bases to trimming and J lost 2 bases, with 12 bases between them. CDR3 size: 14 residues. Here the CDR3 reads CASSKDRPQETQYF. The CDR3, as DNA: TGTGCCAGCAGCAAAGACAGGCCTCAAGAGACCCAGTACTTC.

The chain carries TRBV30 and TRBJ2-7; D possibly corresponds to TRBD2 (5 bases). The CDR3 is 12 amino acids. CDR1 is GTSNPN, CDR2 SVGIG, per germline (reference sequence). Trimming cost V 4 bases and J 3 bases, with 10 bases left between them. The CDR3 loop reads CAWTPGDYEQYF. Written as DNA, the CDR3 is TGTGCCTGGACCCCCGGGGACTACGAGCAGTACTTC.

The chain carries TRBV30 and TRBJ2-5; D is unresolved. Germline assignment: CDR1 GTSNPN and CDR2 SVGIG (reference sequence). This CDR3 comprises 11 residues. V lost 1 base and J lost 7, with 7 bases in between. CDR3 sequence reads: CAWSASGTQYF. As DNA, the CDR3 is TGTGCCTGGAGTGCGAGTGGGACCCAGTACTTC. The whole variable domain, remainder taken from reference TRBV30 and TRBJ2-5, is SQTIHQWPATLVQPVGSPLSLECTVEGTSNPNLYWYRQAAGRGLQLLFYSVGIGQISSEVPQNLSASRPQDRQFILSSKKLLLSDSGFYLCAWSASGTQYFGPGTRLLVL.

This chain links TRBV7-9 with TRBJ1-3; a weak D match, TRBD1 (5 bases). This CDR3 comprises 15 residues. Germline V CDR1 and CDR2: SEHNR, FQNEAQ (reference sequence). The V gene lost 5 bases and the J gene lost 0 bases, with 11 bases spanning the gap. CDR3 nucleotide sequence: TGTGCCAGCAGCGGGTGGGGGGACTCTGGAAACACCATATATTTT. It is translated as CASSGWGDSGNTIYF.

The J gene is TRBJ1-1, the V gene TRBV27, with D maybe TRBD1 (5 bases). With 2 bases removed from V and 3 bases from J, the gap between germline ends came to 7 bases. This CDR3 comprises 13 residues. Germline V CDR1 and CDR2: MNHEY, SMNVEV (reference sequence). CDR3 region: CASSLGRDTEAFF. For the CDR3, the DNA is TGTGCCAGCAGTTTAGGCAGGGACACTGAAGCTTTCTTT.

This chain links TRBV5-8 with TRBJ1-4; D perhaps matches TRBD1 (6 bases). The CDR3 has 16 residues. Per the germline V gene, CDR1 is SGHTS and CDR2 is YDEGEE. Trimming removed 5 bases from V and 7 bases from J, with 21 bases in between. The CDR3 sequence: CASSFALGGAGEKLFF. The CDR3 nucleotides read TGTGCCAGCAGTTTCGCCCTGGGGGGGGCCGGTGAAAAACTGTTTTTT.

This chain uses TRBV6-1 with TRBJ2-3; TRBD2 matches at 10 bases. The CDR3 runs 15 residues. Germline loops: CDR1 MNHNS, CDR2 SASEGT. The junction had 3 bases not matched to a gene; V was cut back by 0 bases and J by 6 bases. As DNA, the CDR3 is TGTGCCAGCAGTGAAGCGGGTAGCGGGGGGGATACGCAGTATTTT. It specifies CASSEAGSGGDTQYF.

The J gene is TRBJ2-5, the V gene TRBV18; TRBD1 agrees at 9 bases. The CDR3 is made up of 15 amino acids. Trimming at V came to 3 bases and at J to 5 bases, leaving 7 bases not matched to a gene. Germline CDR1 reads KGHSH; CDR2 reads LQKENI. The CDR3 DNA sequence: TGTGCCAGCTCACCCAGGACAGGGGCTGGGGAGACCCAGTACTTC. Translated, it gives CASSPRTGAGETQYF.

The CDR3 bases are TGTGCCAGCTCACCAGGGAGGGGTAATGAAAAACTGTTTTTT. It translates to CASSPGRGNEKLFF. J is TRBJ1-4 and V is TRBV18; TRBD1 is a possible D gene (5 bases). The germline V and J ends were trimmed by 2 bases and 4 bases, with 8 bases remaining between them. Per the germline V gene, CDR1 is KGHSH and CDR2 is LQKENI. This CDR3 comprises 14 residues. Together with reference TRBV18 and TRBJ1-4, the CDR3 gives the full variable domain: NAGVMQNPRHLVRRRGQEARLRCSPMKGHSHVYWYRQLPEEGLKFMVYLQKENIIDESGMPKERFSAEFPKEGPSILRIQQVVRGDSAAYFCASSPGRGNEKLFFGSGTQLSVL.